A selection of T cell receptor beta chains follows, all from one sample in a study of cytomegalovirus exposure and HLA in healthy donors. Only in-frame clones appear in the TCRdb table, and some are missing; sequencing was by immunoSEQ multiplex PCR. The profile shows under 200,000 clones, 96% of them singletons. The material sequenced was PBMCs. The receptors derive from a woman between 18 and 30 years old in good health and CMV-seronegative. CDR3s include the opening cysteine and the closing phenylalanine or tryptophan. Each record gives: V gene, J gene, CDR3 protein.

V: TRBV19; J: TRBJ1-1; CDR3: CASSTTGEAFF
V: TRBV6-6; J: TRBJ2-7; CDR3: CASTLRGDRGIYEQYF
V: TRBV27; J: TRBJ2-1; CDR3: CASSSGGPSYNEQFF
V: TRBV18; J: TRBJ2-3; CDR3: CASSLRDRPGSTDTQYF
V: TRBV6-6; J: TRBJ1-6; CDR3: CASSSQGGNSPLHF
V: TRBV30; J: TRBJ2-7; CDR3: CAWSTATGTYEQYF
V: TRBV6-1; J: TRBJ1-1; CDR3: CASYIQGNTEAFF
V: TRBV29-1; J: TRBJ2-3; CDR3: CSVAWDYTDTQYF
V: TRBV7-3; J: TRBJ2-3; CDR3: CASSLGTTSTDTQYF
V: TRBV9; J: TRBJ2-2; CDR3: CASRGTGGSTPNTGELFF
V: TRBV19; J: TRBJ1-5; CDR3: CASSPGHTTSNQPQHF
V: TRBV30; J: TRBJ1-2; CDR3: CAWSRGYGYTF
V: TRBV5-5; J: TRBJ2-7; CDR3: CASSLVQLSYEQYF
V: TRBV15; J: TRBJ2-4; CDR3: CATSRARTHLAKNIQYF
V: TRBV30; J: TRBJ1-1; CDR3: CAWSGRNTEAFF
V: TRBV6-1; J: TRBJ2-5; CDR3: CASSERSRYQETQYF
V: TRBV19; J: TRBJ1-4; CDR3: CASRRQVGEKLFF
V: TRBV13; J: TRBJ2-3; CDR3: CASSLTSGTDTQYF
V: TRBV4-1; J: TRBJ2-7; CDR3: CASSQDRWGGTGFYEQYF
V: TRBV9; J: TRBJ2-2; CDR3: CASSVVVGPGELFF
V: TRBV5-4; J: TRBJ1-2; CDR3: CASSLGQVGGYTF
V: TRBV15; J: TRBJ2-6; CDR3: CATSNRGVSGANVLTF
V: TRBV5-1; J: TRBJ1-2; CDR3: CASSSKGTGVDFHRYGYTF
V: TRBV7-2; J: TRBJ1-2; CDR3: CASSREGAYYGYTF
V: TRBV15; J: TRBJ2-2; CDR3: CATSQKTGTAGELFF
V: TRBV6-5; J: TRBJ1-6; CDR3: CASSSGALYNSPLHF
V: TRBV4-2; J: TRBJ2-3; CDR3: CASSQPVLADGGTDTQYF
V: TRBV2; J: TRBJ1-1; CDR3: CASRGGEGTEAFF
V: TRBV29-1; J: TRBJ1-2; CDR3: CSVEGRQETLANYGYTF
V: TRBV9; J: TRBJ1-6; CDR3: CASSEQQGPYNSPLHF
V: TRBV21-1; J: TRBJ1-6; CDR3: CASSKIWVGTGSPLHF
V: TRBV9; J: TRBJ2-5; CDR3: CASSVTSGGGVETQYF
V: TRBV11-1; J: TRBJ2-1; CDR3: CASTHHGGGAFEQFF
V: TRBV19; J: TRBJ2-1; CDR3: CASTARTGVSNEQFF
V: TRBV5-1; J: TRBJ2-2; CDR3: CASSLGQGSTGELFF
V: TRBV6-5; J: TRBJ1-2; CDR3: CASSMTGGWPLGYTF